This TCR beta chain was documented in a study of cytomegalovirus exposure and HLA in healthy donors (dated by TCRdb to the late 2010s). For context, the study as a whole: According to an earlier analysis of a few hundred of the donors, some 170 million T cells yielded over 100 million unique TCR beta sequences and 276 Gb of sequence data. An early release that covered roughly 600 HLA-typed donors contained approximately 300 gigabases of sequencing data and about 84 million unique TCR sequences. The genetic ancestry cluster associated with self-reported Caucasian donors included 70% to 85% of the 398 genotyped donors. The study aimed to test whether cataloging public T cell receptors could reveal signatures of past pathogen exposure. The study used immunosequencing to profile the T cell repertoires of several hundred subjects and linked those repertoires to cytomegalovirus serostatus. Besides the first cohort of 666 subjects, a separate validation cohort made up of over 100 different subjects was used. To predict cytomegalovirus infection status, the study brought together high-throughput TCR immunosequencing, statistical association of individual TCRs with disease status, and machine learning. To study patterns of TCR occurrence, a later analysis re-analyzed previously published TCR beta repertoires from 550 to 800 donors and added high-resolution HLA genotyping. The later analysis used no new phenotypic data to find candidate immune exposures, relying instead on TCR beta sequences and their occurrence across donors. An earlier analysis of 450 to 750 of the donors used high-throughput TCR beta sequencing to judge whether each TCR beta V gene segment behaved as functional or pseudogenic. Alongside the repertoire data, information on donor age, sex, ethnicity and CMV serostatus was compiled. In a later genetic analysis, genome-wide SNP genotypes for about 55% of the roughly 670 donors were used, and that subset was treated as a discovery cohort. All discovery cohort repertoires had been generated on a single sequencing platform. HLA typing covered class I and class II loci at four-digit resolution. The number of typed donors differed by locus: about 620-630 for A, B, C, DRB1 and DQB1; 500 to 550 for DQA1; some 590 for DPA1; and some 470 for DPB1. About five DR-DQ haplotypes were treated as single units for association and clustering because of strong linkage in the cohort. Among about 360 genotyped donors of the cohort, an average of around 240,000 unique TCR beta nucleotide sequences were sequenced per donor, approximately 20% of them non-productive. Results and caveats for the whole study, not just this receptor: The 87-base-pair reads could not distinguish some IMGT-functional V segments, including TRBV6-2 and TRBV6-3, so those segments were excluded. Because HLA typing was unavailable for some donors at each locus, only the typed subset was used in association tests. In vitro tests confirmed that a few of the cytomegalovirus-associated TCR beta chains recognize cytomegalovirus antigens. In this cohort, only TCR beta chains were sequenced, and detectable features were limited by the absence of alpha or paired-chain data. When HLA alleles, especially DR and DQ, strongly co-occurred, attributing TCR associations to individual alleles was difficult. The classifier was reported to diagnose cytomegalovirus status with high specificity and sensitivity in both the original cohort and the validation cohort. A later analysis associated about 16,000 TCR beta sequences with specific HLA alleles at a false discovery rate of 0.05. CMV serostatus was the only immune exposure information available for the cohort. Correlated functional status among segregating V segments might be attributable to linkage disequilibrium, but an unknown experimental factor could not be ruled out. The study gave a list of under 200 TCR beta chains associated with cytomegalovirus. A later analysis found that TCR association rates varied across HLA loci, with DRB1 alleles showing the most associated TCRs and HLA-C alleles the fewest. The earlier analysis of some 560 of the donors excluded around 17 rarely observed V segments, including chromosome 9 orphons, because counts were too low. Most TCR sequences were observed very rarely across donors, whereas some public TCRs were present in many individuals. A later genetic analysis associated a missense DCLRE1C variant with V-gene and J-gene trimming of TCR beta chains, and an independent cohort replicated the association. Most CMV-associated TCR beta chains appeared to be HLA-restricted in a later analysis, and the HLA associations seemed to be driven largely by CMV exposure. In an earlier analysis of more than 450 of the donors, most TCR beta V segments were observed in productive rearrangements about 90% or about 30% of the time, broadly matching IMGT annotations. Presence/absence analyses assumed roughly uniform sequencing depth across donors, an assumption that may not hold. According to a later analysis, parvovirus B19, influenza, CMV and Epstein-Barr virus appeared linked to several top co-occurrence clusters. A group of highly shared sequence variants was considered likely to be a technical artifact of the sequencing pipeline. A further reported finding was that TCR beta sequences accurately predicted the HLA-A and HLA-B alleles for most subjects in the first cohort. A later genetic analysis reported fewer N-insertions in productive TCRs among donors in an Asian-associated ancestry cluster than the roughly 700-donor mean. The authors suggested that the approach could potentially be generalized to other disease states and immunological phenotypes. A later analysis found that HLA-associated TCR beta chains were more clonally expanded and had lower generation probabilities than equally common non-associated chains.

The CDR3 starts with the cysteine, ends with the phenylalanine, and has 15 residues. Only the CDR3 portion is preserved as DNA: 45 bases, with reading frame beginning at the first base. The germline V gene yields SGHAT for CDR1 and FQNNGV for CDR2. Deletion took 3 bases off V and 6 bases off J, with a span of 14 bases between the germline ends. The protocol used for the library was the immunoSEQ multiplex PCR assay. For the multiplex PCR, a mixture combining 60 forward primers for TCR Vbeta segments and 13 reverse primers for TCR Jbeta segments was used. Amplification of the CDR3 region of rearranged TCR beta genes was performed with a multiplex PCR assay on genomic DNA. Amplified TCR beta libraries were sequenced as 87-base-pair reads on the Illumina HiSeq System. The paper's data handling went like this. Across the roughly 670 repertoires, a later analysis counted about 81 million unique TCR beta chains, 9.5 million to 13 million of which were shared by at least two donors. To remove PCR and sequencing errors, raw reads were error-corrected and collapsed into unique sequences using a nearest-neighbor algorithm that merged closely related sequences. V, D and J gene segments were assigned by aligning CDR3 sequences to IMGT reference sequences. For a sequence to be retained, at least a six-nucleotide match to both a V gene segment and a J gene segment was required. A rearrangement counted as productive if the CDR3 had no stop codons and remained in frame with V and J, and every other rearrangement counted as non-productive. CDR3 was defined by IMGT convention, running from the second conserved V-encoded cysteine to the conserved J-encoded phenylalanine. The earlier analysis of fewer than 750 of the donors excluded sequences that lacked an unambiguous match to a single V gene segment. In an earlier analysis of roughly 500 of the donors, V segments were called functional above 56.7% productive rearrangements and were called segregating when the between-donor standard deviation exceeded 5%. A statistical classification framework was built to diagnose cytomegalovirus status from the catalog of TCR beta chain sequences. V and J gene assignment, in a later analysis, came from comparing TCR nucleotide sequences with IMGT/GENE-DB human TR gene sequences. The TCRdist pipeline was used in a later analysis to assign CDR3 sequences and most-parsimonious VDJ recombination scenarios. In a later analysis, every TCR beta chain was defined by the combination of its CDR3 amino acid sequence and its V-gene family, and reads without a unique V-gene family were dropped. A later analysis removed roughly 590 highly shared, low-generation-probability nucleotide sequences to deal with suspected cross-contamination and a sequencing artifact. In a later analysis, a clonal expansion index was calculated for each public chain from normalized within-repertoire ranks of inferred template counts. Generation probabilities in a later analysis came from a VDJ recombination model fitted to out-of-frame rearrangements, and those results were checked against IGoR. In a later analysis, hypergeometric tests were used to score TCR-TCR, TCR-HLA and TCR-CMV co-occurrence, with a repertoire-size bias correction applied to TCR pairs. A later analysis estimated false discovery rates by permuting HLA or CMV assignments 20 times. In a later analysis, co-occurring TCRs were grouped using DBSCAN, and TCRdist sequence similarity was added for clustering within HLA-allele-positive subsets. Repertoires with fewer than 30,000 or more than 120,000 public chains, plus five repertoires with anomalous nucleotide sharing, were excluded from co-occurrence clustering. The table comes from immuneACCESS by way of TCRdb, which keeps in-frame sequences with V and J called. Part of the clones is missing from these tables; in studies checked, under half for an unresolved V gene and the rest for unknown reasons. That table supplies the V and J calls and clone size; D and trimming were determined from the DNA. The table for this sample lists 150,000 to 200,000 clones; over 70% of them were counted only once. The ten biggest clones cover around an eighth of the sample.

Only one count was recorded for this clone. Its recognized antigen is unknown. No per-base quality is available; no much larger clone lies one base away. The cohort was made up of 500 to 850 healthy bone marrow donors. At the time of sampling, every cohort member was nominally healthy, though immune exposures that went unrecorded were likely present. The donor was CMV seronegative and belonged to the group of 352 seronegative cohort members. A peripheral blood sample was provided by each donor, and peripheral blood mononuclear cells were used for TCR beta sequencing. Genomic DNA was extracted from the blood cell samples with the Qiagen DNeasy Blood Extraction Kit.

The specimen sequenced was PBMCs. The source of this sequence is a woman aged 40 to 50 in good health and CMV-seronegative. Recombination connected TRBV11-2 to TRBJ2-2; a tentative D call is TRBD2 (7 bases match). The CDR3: CASSFGRGKSGELFF. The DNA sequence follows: TGTGCCAGCAGCTTTGGGAGGGGGAAGTCCGGGGAGCTGTTTTTT. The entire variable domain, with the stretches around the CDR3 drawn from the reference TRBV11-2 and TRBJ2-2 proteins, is EAGVAQSPRYKIIEKRQSVAFWCNPISGHATLYWYQQILGQGPKLLIQFQNNGVVDDSQLPKDRFSAERLKGVDSTLKIQPAKLEDSAVYLCASSFGRGKSGELFFGEGSRLTVL.